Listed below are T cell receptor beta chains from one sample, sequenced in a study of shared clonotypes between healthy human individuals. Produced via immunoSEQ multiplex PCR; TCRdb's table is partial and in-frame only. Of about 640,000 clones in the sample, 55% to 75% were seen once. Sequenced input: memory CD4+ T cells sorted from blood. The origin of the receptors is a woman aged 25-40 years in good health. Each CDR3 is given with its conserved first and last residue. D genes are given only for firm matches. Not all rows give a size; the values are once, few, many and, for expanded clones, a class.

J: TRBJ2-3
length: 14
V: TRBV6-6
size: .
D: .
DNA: TGTGCCAGCAGCCGCGGACAGTTCCCAGATACGCAGTATTTT
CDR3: CASSRGQFPDTQYF

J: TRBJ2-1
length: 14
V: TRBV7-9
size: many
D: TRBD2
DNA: TGTGCCAGCAGCACATCGGGACTACCCAATGAGCAGTTCTTC
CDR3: CASSTSGLPNEQFF

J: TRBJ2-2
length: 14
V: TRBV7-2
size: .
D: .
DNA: TGTGCCAGCAGCCCCGGCGGGTTTACCGGGGAGCTGTTTTTT
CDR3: CASSPGGFTGELFF

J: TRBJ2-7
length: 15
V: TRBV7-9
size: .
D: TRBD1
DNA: TGTGCCAGCAGCTTCCCGGGACAGGCACTCCCACAGGCGTACTTC
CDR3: CASSFPGQALPQAYF

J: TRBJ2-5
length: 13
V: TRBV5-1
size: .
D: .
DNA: TGCGCCAGCAGCTTGAACGTCGAGGAGACCCAGTACTTC
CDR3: CASSLNVEETQYF

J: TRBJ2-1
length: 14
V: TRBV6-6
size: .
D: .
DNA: TGTGCCAGCAGTAGGGACCTCTCCTACAATGAGCAGTTCTTC
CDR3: CASSRDLSYNEQFF

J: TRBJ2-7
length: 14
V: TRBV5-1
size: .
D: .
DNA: TGCGCCAGCAGCTTGGCAGGAGGCGCCTACGAGCAGTACTTC
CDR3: CASSLAGGAYEQYF

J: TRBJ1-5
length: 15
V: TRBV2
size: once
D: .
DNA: TGTGCCAGCAGGGGAACGTTGAATAGCAATCAGCCCCAGCATTTT
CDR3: CASRGTLNSNQPQHF

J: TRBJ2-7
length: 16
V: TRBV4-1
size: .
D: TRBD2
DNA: TGCGCCAGCAGCCAAAGCCCGGGACTAGCGGGGAGGGAGCAGTACTTC
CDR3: CASSQSPGLAGREQYF

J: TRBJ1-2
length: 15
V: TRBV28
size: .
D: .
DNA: TGTGCCAGCACCAAAAAGCCGCAGGGTATAAATGGCTACACCTTC
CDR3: CASTKKPQGINGYTF

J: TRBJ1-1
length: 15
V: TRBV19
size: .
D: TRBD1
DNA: TGTGCCAGTAGTGTACAGGGGGCGGGAGGCACTGAAGCTTTCTTT
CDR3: CASSVQGAGGTEAFF

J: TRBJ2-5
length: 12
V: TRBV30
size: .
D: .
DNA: TGTGCCTGGAGTGTAAACGGGGAGACCCAGTACTTC
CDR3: CAWSVNGETQYF

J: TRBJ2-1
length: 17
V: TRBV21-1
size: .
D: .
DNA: TGTGCCAGCAGCAAAGAGGAAAGGGGACGAGCCGGAGATGAGCAGTTCTTC
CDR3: CASSKEERGRAGDEQFF

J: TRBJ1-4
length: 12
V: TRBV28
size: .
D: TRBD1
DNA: TGTGCCCGCGACAGGGGGGACGAAAAACTGTTTTTT
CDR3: CARDRGDEKLFF

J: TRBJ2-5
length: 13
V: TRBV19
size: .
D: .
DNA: TGTGCCACATCAGGGGCGAAACAAGAGACCCAGTACTTC
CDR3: CATSGAKQETQYF

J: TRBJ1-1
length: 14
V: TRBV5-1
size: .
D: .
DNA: TGCGCCAGCAGTCTGCAGGGTTTTAACACTGAAGCTTTCTTT
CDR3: CASSLQGFNTEAFF

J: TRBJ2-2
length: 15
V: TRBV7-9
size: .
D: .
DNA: TGTGCCAGCAGCTTAGGTCAGACGAACACCGGGGAGCTGTTTTTT
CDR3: CASSLGQTNTGELFF

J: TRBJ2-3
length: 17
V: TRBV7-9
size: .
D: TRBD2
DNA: TGTGCCAGCAGCTTGCTAGCGGGAGGTCCTAGCACAGATACGCAGTATTTT
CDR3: CASSLLAGGPSTDTQYF

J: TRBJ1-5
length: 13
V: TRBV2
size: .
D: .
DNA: TGTGCCAGCAGTGTAGGGGGCAATCAGCCCCAGCATTTT
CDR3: CASSVGGNQPQHF

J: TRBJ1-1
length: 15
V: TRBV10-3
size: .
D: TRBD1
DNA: TGTGCCATCAGTTTTGCCGGGACAGGGAACACTGAAGCTTTCTTT
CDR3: CAISFAGTGNTEAFF

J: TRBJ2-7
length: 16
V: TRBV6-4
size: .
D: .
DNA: TGTGCCAGCAGTGACTGGCCGCCCCCACTCTCCTACGAGCAGTACTTC
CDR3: CASSDWPPPLSYEQYF

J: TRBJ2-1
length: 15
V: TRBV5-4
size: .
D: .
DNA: TGTGCCAGCAGCAGTCCGGGACGGTCCTACAATGAGCAGTTCTTC
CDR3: CASSSPGRSYNEQFF

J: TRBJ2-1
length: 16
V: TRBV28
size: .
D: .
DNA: TGTGCCAGCAGACCCCCGTGGGGTGGCGGCTACAATGAGCAGTTCTTC
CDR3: CASRPPWGGGYNEQFF

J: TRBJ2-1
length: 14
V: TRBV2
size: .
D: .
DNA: TGTGCCAGCAGTAATGGTGGCTCCTACAATGAGCAGTTCTTC
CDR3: CASSNGGSYNEQFF

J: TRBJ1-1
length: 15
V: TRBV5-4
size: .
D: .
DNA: TGTGCCAGCAGCTCCCTGGGGGCAGTGGGCACTGAAGCTTTCTTT
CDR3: CASSSLGAVGTEAFF

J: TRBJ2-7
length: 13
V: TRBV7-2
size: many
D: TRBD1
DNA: TGTGCCAGCAGCCCTCTCAGGGGGTACGAGCAGTACTTC
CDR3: CASSPLRGYEQYF

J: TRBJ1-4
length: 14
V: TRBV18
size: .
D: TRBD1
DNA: TGTGCCAGCTCACCACGGGGGACAGACGAAAAACTGTTTTTT
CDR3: CASSPRGTDEKLFF

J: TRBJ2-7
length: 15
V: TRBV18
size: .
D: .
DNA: TGTGCCAGCTCACCACCAATCGGACGCCAATACGAGCAGTACTTC
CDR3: CASSPPIGRQYEQYF

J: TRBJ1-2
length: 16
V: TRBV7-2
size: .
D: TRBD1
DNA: TGTGCCAGCAGCTTAGACCAACAGGGGGCCCGCTATGGCTACACCTTC
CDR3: CASSLDQQGARYGYTF

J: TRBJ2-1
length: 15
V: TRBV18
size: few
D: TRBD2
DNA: TGTGCCAGCTCACCTGGCCTAGCGGATTACAATGAGCAGTTCTTC
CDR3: CASSPGLADYNEQFF

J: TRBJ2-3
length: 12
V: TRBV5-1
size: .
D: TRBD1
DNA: TGCGCCAGCAGCCAAGGACAGGGGGCGTCGTATTTT
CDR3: CASSQGQGASYF